A single sample is the source of the 6 T cell receptor beta chains below, sequenced in a study of shared clonotypes between healthy human individuals. Naive CD8 cells lacked CD45RO, underwent positive selection for CCR7 and left out terminally differentiated effector memory CD45RA+ cells. Sequencing used immunoSEQ multiplex PCR; TCRdb keeps in-frame clones, though not all of them. This table has about 800,000 clones, about 96% appearing once. Material for sequencing was naive CD8+ T cells sorted from blood. The source of these receptors is a man aged 25 to 40 in good health.

The genes are TRBV9 and TRBJ2-3; possibly TRBD2 for D (5 bases). Germline V gives CDR1 SGDLS, CDR2 YYNGEE. The CDR3 length is 17 residues. V lost 0 bases to trimming and J lost 2 bases, with 16 bases between them. For the CDR3, the DNA is TGTGCCAGCAGCGTAGGGTTCTTGGGGAGCACCACAGATACGCAGTATTTT. Protein sequence: CASSVGFLGSTTDTQYF. The whole variable domain, remainder taken from reference TRBV9 and TRBJ2-3, is DSGVTQTPKHLITATGQRVTLRCSPRSGDLSVYWYQQSLDQGLQFLIQYYNGEERAKGNILERFSAQQFPDLHSELNLSSLELGDSALYFCASSVGFLGSTTDTQYFGPGTRLTVL.

The genes are TRBV13 and TRBJ2-3, with D hard to call. V was pared by 5 bases and J by 2 bases, with 11 bases between. The CDR3 spans 14 residues. Germline CDR1 reads PRHDT; CDR2 reads FYEKMQ (reference sequence). CDR3 DNA: TGTGCCAGCAGCGCCGGTAGGGTCACAGATACGCAGTATTTT. It codes for CASSAGRVTDTQYF.

V is TRBV6-5 and J is TRBJ2-3, with a tentative D call TRBD1 (6 bases). Trimming took 2 bases from V and 0 from J, leaving 12 bases between them. The CDR3 has 16 amino acids. The germline V gene has CDR1 MNHEY and CDR2 SVGAGI. The CDR3: CASSYGTGFSTDTQYF. CDR3 nucleotides: TGTGCCAGCAGTTACGGAACAGGGTTTAGCACAGATACGCAGTATTTT.

This sequence joins TRBV15 and TRBJ1-5; 7 bases are shared with TRBD1. J was trimmed by 7 bases and V by 0 bases; bases with no gene match: 9. The germline gives CDR1 LNHNV, CDR2 YYDKDF (reference sequence). CDR3 length equals 16 residues. As DNA, the CDR3 is TGTGCCACCAGCAGAGATCAGGCAGGGGGTAGGCAGCCCCAGCATTTT. Translating gives CATSRDQAGGRQPQHF.

The chain carries TRBV10-3 and TRBJ2-7; 13 bases align to TRBD2. Germline trimming cut 0 bases from V and 1 base from J; bases unmatched to any gene: 15. This CDR3 has 21 amino acids. Germline V lookup: CDR1 ENHRY, CDR2 SYGVKD. The CDR3 nucleotides are TGTGCCATCAGTGAGTCGAATCCCACTAGCGGGAGGGCCCTCTTATCCTACGAGCAGTACTTC. As protein: CAISESNPTSGRALLSYEQYF.

This chain uses TRBV27 with TRBJ2-7; tentative D call: TRBD2 (5 bases). The CDR3 loop spans 14 amino acids. V was cut by 2 bases and J by 4 bases, with 12 bases left in between. Germline V gene data show CDR1 as MNHEY and CDR2 as SMNVEV (reference sequence). CDR3 in DNA: TGTGCCAGCAGTTTAGCTAGCTTCGGATACGAGCAGTACTTC. It specifies CASSLASFGYEQYF.